The 24 T cell receptor beta chains below come from one sample, sequenced in a study of sequential checkpoint blockade in melanoma. The repertoire was sequenced with immunoSEQ multiplex PCR; TCRdb's copy has only in-frame clones and lacks some. This table has 13,000 to 15,000 clones, about three quarters appearing once. The treatment is: randomized to nivolumab then ipilimumab (arm A) or the reverse (arm B). Sequencing used CD8+ T cells sorted from blood (inferred from file names), obtained from a patient given nivolumab and ipilimumab in sequence. These receptors originate from a human donor with melanoma.

In this sample, this clone turned up a few times. The chain has TRBV4-3 and TRBJ2-5; 7 bases map to TRBD1. Per the germline V gene, CDR1 is LGHNA and CDR2 is YSLEER. The CDR3 loop spans 15 amino acids. Unmatched junction bases numbered 6, after V lost 3 bases and J lost 2 bases. The CDR3 sequence is CASSQDGTAQETQYF. The CDR3 DNA follows: TGCGCCAGCAGCCAGGACGGGACAGCTCAAGAGACCCAGTACTTC.

This clone showed up just a few times. The V gene is TRBV30, the J gene TRBJ1-5, with 8 bases that match TRBD1. The CDR3 runs to 13 residues. CDR1 and CDR2 (germline): GTSNPN, SVGIG (reference sequence). The V segment lost 2 bases and the J segment 7 bases; nucleotides outside the gene matches: 4. The CDR3 DNA is TGTGCCTGGAGTCCAGGGGGCCGGCAGCCCCAGCATTTT. Translating gives CAWSPGGRQPQHF.

This rearrangement joins TRBV7-9 to TRBJ2-4; 8 bases match TRBD2. CDR3 length equals 17 residues. The V segment lost 5 bases and the J segment 3 bases; nucleotides outside the gene matches: 12. Germline CDR1 and CDR2: SEHNR and FQNEAQ (reference sequence). The CDR3 sequence: CASSALGGGFGKNIQYF. CDR3 DNA sequence: TGTGCCAGCAGCGCACTCGGGGGGGGTTTCGGCAAAAACATTCAGTACTTC.

The rearrangement links TRBV27 to TRBJ2-3; TRBD2 matches 10 bases. The CDR3 has 15 amino acids. With 7 bases clipped from V and 5 bases from J, the junction kept 9 bases outside the gene matches. Germline loops: CDR1 MNHEY, CDR2 SMNVEV (reference sequence). The CDR3 loop is CASIPASGGRDTQYF. In nucleotides, the CDR3 is TGTGCCAGCATTCCCGCTAGCGGGGGACGAGATACGCAGTATTTT.

This clone was counted only a few times. The chain combines TRBV7-6 with TRBJ1-1; 9 bases agree with TRBD1. The V gene's germline CDR1 is SGHVS and CDR2 FNYEAQ. Unmatched junction bases numbered 4, after V lost 8 bases and J lost 6 bases. This CDR3 spans 12 amino acids. CDR3 residues: CASRTGESEAFF. In nucleotides, the CDR3 is TGTGCCAGCCGGACAGGGGAATCTGAAGCTTTCTTT.

V is TRBV25-1 and J is TRBJ2-7; TRBD1 matches at 7 bases. Trimming removed 3 bases from V and 5 bases from J; junction bases left unmatched: 7. The CDR3 length is 14 residues. CDR1 and CDR2 (germline): MGHDK, SYGVNS. In nucleotides, the CDR3 is TGTGCCAGCAGTGACCAGGGGGTCAGACACGAGCAGTACTTC. Translating gives CASSDQGVRHEQYF.

This clone was counted a few times. The V gene is TRBV13, the J gene TRBJ2-2; D ambiguous. This CDR3 comprises 14 residues. Trimming removed 1 base at V and 6 bases at J, with 9 bases between. The germline V gene has CDR1 PRHDT and CDR2 FYEKMQ (reference sequence). CDR3 loop: CASSLVSGPGELFF. CDR3 sequence (DNA): TGTGCCAGCAGCTTAGTTTCTGGGCCCGGGGAGCTGTTTTTT. Full variable domain (remainder filled in from reference TRBV13 and TRBJ2-2): AAGVIQSPRHLIKEKRETATLKCYPIPRHDTVYWYQQGPGQDPQFLISFYEKMQSDKGSIPDRFSAQQFSDYHSELNMSSLELGDSALYFCASSLVSGPGELFFGEGSRLTVL.

The chain couples TRBV15 to TRBJ2-2; TRBD2 agrees at 12 bases. CDR1 and CDR2 from the germline V gene are LNHNV and YYDKDF (reference sequence). V shed 5 bases and J 13 bases; nucleotides not matched to a gene: 14. The CDR3 is made up of 16 amino acids. Here the CDR3 reads CATSVGGLAGGARLFF. The DNA of the CDR3 is TGTGCCACCAGCGTCGGCGGGCTAGCGGGGGGGGCCAGGCTGTTTTTT.

The chain is built from TRBV9 and TRBJ2-5, with D tentatively TRBD2 (7 bases). The CDR3 runs 14 residues. CDR1 SGDLS and CDR2 YYNGEE come from the germline V gene. V was clipped by 0 bases and J by 4 bases, with 10 bases between them. CDR3 sequence (DNA): TGTGCCAGCAGCGTAGGGGGGGGGCGAGAGACCCAGTACTTC. Residues: CASSVGGGRETQYF. The variable domain in full, with the rest retrieved from reference TRBV9 and TRBJ2-5, is DSGVTQTPKHLITATGQRVTLRCSPRSGDLSVYWYQQSLDQGLQFLIQYYNGEERAKGNILERFSAQQFPDLHSELNLSSLELGDSALYFCASSVGGGRETQYFGPGTRLLVL.

V usage is TRBV18 and J usage is TRBJ1-2; no clear D. This CDR3 spans 14 amino acids. The V and J ends lost 2 bases and 6 bases respectively, with 13 bases between them. The germline V gene has CDR1 KGHSH and CDR2 LQKENI. The CDR3 DNA is TGTGCCAGCTCACCAATCCGGGGAGGCGATGGCTACACCTTC. Protein: CASSPIRGGDGYTF. The full variable domain, completed using reference TRBV18 and TRBJ1-2, is NAGVMQNPRHLVRRRGQEARLRCSPMKGHSHVYWYRQLPEEGLKFMVYLQKENIIDESGMPKERFSAEFPKEGPSILRIQQVVRGDSAAYFCASSPIRGGDGYTFGSGTRLTVV.

The V and J genes are TRBV7-6 and TRBJ2-1, with TRBD2 matching over 9 bases. Germline trimming cut 0 bases from V and 9 bases from J; bases unmatched to any gene: 9. This CDR3 spans 16 amino acids. Germline V gene data show CDR1 as SGHVS and CDR2 as FNYEAQ. As DNA, the CDR3 is TGTGCCAGCAGCTTAGCACCTACTGCGGGAGGGAGTGAGCAGTTCTTC. This gives the protein CASSLAPTAGGSEQFF.

This chain links TRBV4-3 with TRBJ1-5; tentative D call: TRBD1 (5 bases). Trimming pared 0 bases from V and 6 bases from J, leaving 9 bases between. The CDR3 spans 14 residues. Looked up from germline, CDR1 is LGHNA and CDR2 is YSLEER. The CDR3 DNA reads TGCGCCAGCAGCCAAGATTCGGGGGGTCAGCCCCAGCATTTT. This translates into CASSQDSGGQPQHF.

The V and J genes are TRBV5-5 and TRBJ2-1, with TRBD2 identical over 12 bases. Trimming removed 4 bases from V and 7 bases from J; junction bases left unmatched: 9. CDR3 length equals 16 residues. CDR1 is SGHKS, CDR2 YYEKEE, per germline (reference sequence). CDR3 in DNA: TGTGCCAGCAGCCCGCTACTAGCGGGGGGACGAAATGAGCAGTTCTTC. This codes for CASSPLLAGGRNEQFF.

This clone has only a few counts. The J gene is TRBJ1-1, the V gene TRBV9; TRBD1 aligns across 7 bases. The CDR3 has 16 residues. The J segment lost 6 bases and the V segment lost 3 bases, leaving 14 bases of the junction unmatched. Germline lookup yields CDR1 SGDLS and CDR2 YYNGEE. The CDR3: CASSESRDRVDPEAFF. The DNA for the CDR3 is TGTGCCAGCAGCGAGAGCCGTGACAGGGTCGATCCTGAAGCTTTCTTT.

The chain couples TRBV9 to TRBJ1-1; 7 positions match TRBD1. This CDR3 region has 14 residues. Germline V gene data show CDR1 as SGDLS and CDR2 as YYNGEE. V lost 4 bases and J lost 9; bases outside the gene matches: 12. Written as DNA, the CDR3 is TGTGCCAGCAGCCAAGAGGACAGGATAGAGAAAGCTTTCTTT. It is translated as CASSQEDRIEKAFF.

This clone was counted a few times. This chain uses TRBV9 with TRBJ2-7; 9 bases agree with TRBD1. The CDR3 has 15 residues. V lost 0 bases, J lost 5 bases, and 6 bases stayed unmatched. Germline V gene sequence: CDR1 SGDLS, CDR2 YYNGEE. For the CDR3, the DNA is TGTGCCAGCAGCGTAGGGACAGGGGACTTCAACGAGCAGTACTTC. Translated, it gives CASSVGTGDFNEQYF.

The CDR3 loop reads CASSYSQNYGYTF. The CDR3 nucleotides read TGTGCCAGCAGTTACTCACAGAACTATGGCTACACCTTC. This chain connects TRBV6-5 to TRBJ1-2; D not resolved. V lost 0 bases, J lost 2 bases, and 4 bases lay in between. This CDR3 has 13 amino acids. Germline loops: CDR1 MNHEY, CDR2 SVGAGI.

The CDR3 DNA reads as TGTGCCAGCAGCTCCTCCCAATCACAGGGAAACCAAGAGACCCAGTACTTC. It encodes CASSSSQSQGNQETQYF. V gene TRBV7-9 combines with J gene TRBJ2-5; D possibly corresponds to TRBD1 (6 bases). V was clipped by 4 bases and J by 0 bases, with 18 bases between them. This CDR3 is 17 amino acids long. The germline V gene has CDR1 SEHNR and CDR2 FQNEAQ (reference sequence).

The chain combines TRBV6-6 with TRBJ1-1, with TRBD1 matching over 10 bases. This CDR3 has 14 amino acids. The V segment lost 7 bases and the J segment 5 bases; nucleotides outside the gene matches: 7. Germline V gene lookup returns CDR1 MNHNY and CDR2 SVGAGI (reference sequence). CDR3 region: CASTVDRGVTEAFF. In DNA form, the CDR3 reads TGTGCCAGCACCGTGGACAGGGGGGTAACTGAAGCTTTCTTT.

The chain carries TRBV5-1 and TRBJ1-1; D possibly corresponds to TRBD1 (5 bases). In germline, CDR1 is SGHRS, CDR2 YFSETQ. The CDR3 sequence is 15 residues long. Trimming took off 4 bases at V and 0 bases at J, with 13 bases between the two ends. This CDR3 is CASSPPGLVNTEAFF. CDR3 nucleotides: TGCGCCAGCAGCCCGCCAGGGTTGGTGAACACTGAAGCTTTCTTT.

This clone appeared once. This chain links TRBV6-4 with TRBJ2-1; D might be TRBD2 (6 bases). Germline V gene sequence: CDR1 MRHNA, CDR2 SNTAGT. The V end was cut by 0 bases, the J end by 8 bases, with 14 bases between. The CDR3 is 15 amino acids. The CDR3 sequence: CASSDSTSGFDEQFF. The CDR3 DNA is TGTGCCAGCAGTGACTCGACCAGCGGGTTTGATGAGCAGTTCTTC.

The rearrangement uses TRBV2 and TRBJ1-1; perhaps TRBD1 as D (6 bases). The CDR3 has 14 amino acids. Trimming cost V 2 bases and J 0 bases, with 7 bases left between them. The germline V gene has CDR1 SNHLY and CDR2 FYNNEI. The CDR3 DNA reads TGTGCCAGCAGTGAACGGACAGTGAACACTGAAGCTTTCTTT. Translating it yields CASSERTVNTEAFF.

The chain combines TRBV10-3 with TRBJ1-4; D remains ambiguous. Trimming removed 0 bases from V and 11 bases from J, with 10 bases in between. The CDR3 runs to 13 residues. Germline V gives CDR1 ENHRY, CDR2 SYGVKD. CDR3 sequence: CAISESVVGKLFF. CDR3 coding DNA: TGTGCCATCAGTGAGTCGGTTGTCGGGAAACTGTTTTTT.

This chain connects TRBV5-1 to TRBJ1-1, with 8 positions matching TRBD1. This CDR3 spans 15 amino acids. The V segment lost 4 bases and the J segment 4 bases; nucleotides outside the gene matches: 9. Germline CDR1 SGHRS, CDR2 YFSETQ. CDR3 DNA: TGCGCCAGCAGCCTAGACAGGGGAGTGATCACTGAAGCTTTCTTT. Residues: CASSLDRGVITEAFF.